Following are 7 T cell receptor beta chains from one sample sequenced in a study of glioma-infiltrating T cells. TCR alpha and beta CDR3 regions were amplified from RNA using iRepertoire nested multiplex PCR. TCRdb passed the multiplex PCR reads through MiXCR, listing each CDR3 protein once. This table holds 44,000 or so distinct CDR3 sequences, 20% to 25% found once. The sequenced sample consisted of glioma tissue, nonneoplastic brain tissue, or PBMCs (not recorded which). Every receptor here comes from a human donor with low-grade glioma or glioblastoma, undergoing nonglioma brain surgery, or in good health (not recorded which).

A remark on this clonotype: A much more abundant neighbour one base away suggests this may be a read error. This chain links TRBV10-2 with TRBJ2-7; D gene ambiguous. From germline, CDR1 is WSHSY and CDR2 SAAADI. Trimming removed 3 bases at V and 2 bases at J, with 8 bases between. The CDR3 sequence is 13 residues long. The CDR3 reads CASSDGSTYEQYF. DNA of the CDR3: TGCGCCAGCAGTGATGGCTCTACCTACGAGCAGTACTTC.

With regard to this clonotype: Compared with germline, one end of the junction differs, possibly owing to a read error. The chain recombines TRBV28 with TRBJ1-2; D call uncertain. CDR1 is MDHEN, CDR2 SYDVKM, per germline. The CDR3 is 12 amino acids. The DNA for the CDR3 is TGTGCCAGCAGTTCCCCAGCCCGCGGCTCCACCTTC. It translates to CASSSPARGSTF.

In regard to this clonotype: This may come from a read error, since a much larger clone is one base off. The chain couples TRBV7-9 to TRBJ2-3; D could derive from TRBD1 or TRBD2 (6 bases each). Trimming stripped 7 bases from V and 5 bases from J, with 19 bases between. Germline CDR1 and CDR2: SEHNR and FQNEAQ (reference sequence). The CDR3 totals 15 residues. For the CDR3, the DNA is TGTGCCAGCACCAGGGGCGGGGCCAAGGGAGATACGCAGTATTTT. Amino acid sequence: CASTRGGAKGDTQYF.

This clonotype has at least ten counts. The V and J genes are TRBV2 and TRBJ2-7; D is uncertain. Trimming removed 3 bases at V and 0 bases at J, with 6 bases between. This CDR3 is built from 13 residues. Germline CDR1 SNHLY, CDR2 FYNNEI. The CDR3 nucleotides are TGTGCCAGCAGTGATGAATACTCCTACGAGCAGTACGTC. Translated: CASSDEYSYEQYV.

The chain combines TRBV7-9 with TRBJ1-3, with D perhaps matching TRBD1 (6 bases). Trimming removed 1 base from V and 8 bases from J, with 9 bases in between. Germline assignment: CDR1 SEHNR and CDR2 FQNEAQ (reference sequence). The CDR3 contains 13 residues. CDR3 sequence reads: CASSLDRDHTIYF. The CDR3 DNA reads TGTGCCAGCAGCTTAGACAGGGACCACACCATATATTTT.

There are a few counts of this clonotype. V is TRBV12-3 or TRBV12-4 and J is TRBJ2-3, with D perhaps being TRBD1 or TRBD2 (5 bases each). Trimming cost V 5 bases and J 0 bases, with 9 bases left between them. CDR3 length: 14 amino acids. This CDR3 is CASSPGTSTDTQYF. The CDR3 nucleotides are TGTGCCAGCAGTCCAGGGACCAGCACAGATACGCAGTATTTT.

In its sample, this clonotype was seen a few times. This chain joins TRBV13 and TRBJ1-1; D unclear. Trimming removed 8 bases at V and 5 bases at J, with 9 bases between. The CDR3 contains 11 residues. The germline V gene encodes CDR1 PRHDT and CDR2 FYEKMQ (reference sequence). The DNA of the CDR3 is TGTGCCAGCGGCCCCGGAACTGAAGCTTTCTTT. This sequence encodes CASGPGTEAFF.